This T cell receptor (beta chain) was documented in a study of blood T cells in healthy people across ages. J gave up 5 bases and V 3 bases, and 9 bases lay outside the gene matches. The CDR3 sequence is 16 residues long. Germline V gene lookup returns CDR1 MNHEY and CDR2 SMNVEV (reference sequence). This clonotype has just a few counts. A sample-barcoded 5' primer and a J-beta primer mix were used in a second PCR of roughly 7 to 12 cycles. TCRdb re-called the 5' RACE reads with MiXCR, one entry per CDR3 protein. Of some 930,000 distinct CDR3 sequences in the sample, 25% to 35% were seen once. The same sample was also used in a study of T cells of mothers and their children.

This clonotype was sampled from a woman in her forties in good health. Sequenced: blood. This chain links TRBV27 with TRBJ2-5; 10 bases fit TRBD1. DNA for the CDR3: TGTGCCAGCAGTTTTCGGCGACAGGGGGCGACGGAGACCCAGTACTTC. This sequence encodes CASSFRRQGATETQYF.